The entry below gives a single T cell receptor beta chain sequence along with its context. It has no known antigen specificity. No much larger clonotype is one base removed from it; base qualities were not supplied. These data are taken from a study of blood T cell repertoires in COVID-19 (dated by TCRdb to 2020 to 2021). A note on the overall study: Collaborator samples came from the United States, Italy and Spain and covered acute and convalescent phases of COVID-19. HLA class I and class II types, where available, came from metadata supplied by the sample provider rather than from assay-based typing. Deeply sampled blood TCRbeta repertoires from subjects exposed to, actively infected with, or recovered from COVID-19 were included in the dataset. The repertoires were released in a freely available public database meant as a resource for research on the immune response to SARS-CoV-2. The prospective study material was composed of cDNA or gDNA derived from T cells, B-cell-depleted T cells, or PBMCs. A de-identified subject ID, COVID-19 status, age in years and sex were almost always included in the sample metadata. Samples were obtained from the ongoing ImmuneRACE study (first 160 participants) and from over a thousand subjects provided by 6 global collaborators. Here is what the overall study found, with its caveats: The quantity of clinical and demographic metadata differed by source and by participant and was supplied without curation.

TCRbeta CDR3 regions were amplified from genomic DNA using the immunoSEQ Assay, a bias-controlled multiplex PCR. The paper's data handling went like this. Nucleated cell counts per sample were estimated from amplification of reference gene primers within the assay. Sequence reads were collapsed and filtered to measure the absolute abundance of every unique TCRbeta CDR3 rearrangement. For each sample, productive Simpson clonality was calculated as the square root of Simpson's diversity index over productive rearrangements. This is the immuneACCESS table as TCRdb keeps it, with only in-frame sequences that have V and J called. A part of the clones is gone; compared with another copy, unresolved V genes explain less than half, and the rest is unexplained. That table is the source of V, J and clone size, and D and trimming were worked out from the DNA. This sample has about 190,000 clones in its table, and 84% of those were observed once. The ten largest clones take up 13% to 15% of the sample.

Based on the germline V gene (reference sequence), the CDR1 and CDR2 sequences are SEHNR and FQNEAQ. The V and J ends are trimmed by 4 bases and 3 bases, leaving 21 bases between them. From its cysteine to its phenylalanine, the CDR3 spans 17 amino acids. Of all the DNA, just the CDR3 is kept, 51 bases in frame from base 1. Collaborating institutions collected whole blood in K2EDTA tubes following their own protocols. For TCRbeta analysis, collaborators shipped samples as frozen whole blood, isolated PBMCs, or DNA extracted from either of those sample types. The chain is made from TRBV7-9 and TRBJ1-2, with no confidently assigned D gene. The specimen was peripheral blood. The sequence derives from a man aged 25-45 years with active or convalescent COVID-19. The sequenced DNA: TGTGCCAGCAGCTCCCTTAACTCCGACATAGGATACTATGGCTACACCTTC. Its coded protein is CASSSLNSDIGYYGYTF.